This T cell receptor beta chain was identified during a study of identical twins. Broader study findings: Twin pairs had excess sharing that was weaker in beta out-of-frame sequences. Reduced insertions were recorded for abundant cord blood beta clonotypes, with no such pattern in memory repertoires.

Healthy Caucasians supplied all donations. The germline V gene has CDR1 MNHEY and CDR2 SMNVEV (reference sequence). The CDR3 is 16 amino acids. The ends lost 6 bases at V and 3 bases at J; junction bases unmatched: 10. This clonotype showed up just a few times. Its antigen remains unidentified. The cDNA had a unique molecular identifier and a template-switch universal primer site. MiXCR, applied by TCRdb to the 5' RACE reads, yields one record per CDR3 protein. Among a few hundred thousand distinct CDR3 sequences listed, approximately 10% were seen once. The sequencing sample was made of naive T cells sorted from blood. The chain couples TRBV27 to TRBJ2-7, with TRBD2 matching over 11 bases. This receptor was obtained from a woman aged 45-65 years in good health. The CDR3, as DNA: TGTGCCAGCAGCTATAGCGGGAGGGCGCTCTACTACGAGCAGTACTTC. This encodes CASSYSGRALYYEQYF.